The entry that follows covers one T cell receptor beta chain sequence. CDR3 length: 15 amino acids. CDR1 is SGHAT, CDR2 FQNNGV, per germline. With V trimmed by 5 bases and J by 2 bases, 4 bases remained unmatched. The sample is drawn from a study of blood T cell repertoires in COVID-19. Background on the study: COVID-19 samples from acute and convalescent phases originated in the United States, Italy and Spain. PBMCs, B-cell-depleted T cells, or T cells provided the cDNA or gDNA that made up the material.

Sequenced by immunoSEQ multiplex PCR; TCRdb stores in-frame clones only, minus some. The sample records 200,000 to 250,000 clones, more than 75% being singletons. The specimen sequenced was peripheral blood. The clonotype comes from an elderly man with acute or convalescent COVID-19. The chain uses TRBV11-2 and TRBJ2-7; TRBD2 agrees at 12 bases. The DNA of the CDR3 is TGTGCCAGCAGCCCAGGACTAGCGGGAACCTACGAGCAGTACGTC. This sequence encodes CASSPGLAGTYEQYV.